Reported below is one T cell receptor beta chain. This sample is part of a study of blood T cell repertoires in COVID-19. Study overall: T cells, B-cell-depleted T cells, or PBMCs supplied cDNA or gDNA.

Under the authors' procedure: Nucleated cell counts were estimated from reference gene primer amplification. Clones were read by immunoSEQ multiplex PCR, and TCRdb kept only the in-frame ones, dropping some. V, J and clone size are those of that table, while D and trimming were read from the DNA. This sample has under 250,000 clones, with more than 65% found just once. CDR1 and CDR2 (germline): MDHEN, SYDVKM. V trimming: 6 bases; J trimming: 6 bases; junction bases outside the gene matches: 5. The CDR3 consists of 14 residues. Material: peripheral blood. The V and J genes are TRBV28 and TRBJ1-4, with 9 positions matching TRBD1. The receptor was derived from a man between 45 and 60 years old with active or convalescent COVID-19. The CDR3: CASRVQGADEKLFF. Written as DNA, the CDR3 is TGTGCCAGCAGAGTACAGGGGGCTGATGAAAAACTGTTTTTT.